The 22 T cell receptor beta chains listed next were all sequenced from one sample in a study of blood T cells in healthy people across ages. A second PCR of about 6 to 12 cycles used a sample-barcoded 5' primer and a J-beta primer mix. TCRdb reanalysed the 5' RACE reads using MiXCR and keeps one entry per CDR3 protein. This table holds roughly 830,000 distinct CDR3 sequences, 62% found once. The material sequenced was blood. The receptors come from a man aged 25 to 45 in good health.

The J gene is TRBJ2-1, the V gene TRBV27; TRBD2 aligns across 8 bases. The CDR3 contains 15 residues. Losses at the gene ends were 7 bases for V and 4 bases for J; bases not matched to a gene: 9. Per the germline V gene, CDR1 is MNHEY and CDR2 is SMNVEV (reference sequence). CDR3 DNA: TGTGCCAGCAAACCGGGGGGGGAACTATACAATGAGCAGTTCTTC. Its protein product is CASKPGGELYNEQFF.

This rearrangement joins TRBV27 to TRBJ2-3; TRBD2 matches at 11 bases. This CDR3 has 16 residues. CDR1 is MNHEY, CDR2 SMNVEV, per germline (reference sequence). V dropped 5 bases and J dropped 9; count of bases not matched to a gene: 13. The DNA for the CDR3 is TGTGCCAGCAGTACAACTAGCGGGGGAGTGCGAGGAACGCAGTATTTT. Translation: CASSTTSGGVRGTQYF.

In nucleotides, the CDR3 is TGTGCCAGCAGCTCAAACTACGGGCGGACGGGGAGCACAGATACGCAGTATTTT. Amino acid sequence: CASSSNYGRTGSTDTQYF. The V gene is TRBV7-2, the J gene TRBJ2-3; tentative D call: TRBD2 (5 bases). The CDR3 consists of 18 residues. Germline V gene lookup returns CDR1 SGHTA and CDR2 FQGNSA. V dropped 4 bases and J dropped 0 bases, with 20 bases sitting between them.

The chain links TRBV4-3 to TRBJ2-3; D may be TRBD1 (6 bases). The V end lost 1 base, the J end lost 6 bases, and 17 bases lay between the germline ends. CDR1 and CDR2 from the germline V gene are LGHNA and YSLEER. This CDR3 spans 16 amino acids. CDR3 residues: CASSQAPKGGSDTQYF. As DNA, the CDR3 is TGCGCCAGCAGCCAAGCCCCCAAAGGGGGTAGTGATACGCAGTATTTT.

This clonotype was seen only once. Given a much more abundant clone one base away, this may be a read error. The CDR3 DNA follows: TGTGCCAGCAGCGTAGGGACTAGCGGGTCCAATGAGCAGTACTTC. It yields the protein CASSVGTSGSNEQYF. J is TRBJ2-5 and V is TRBV9; 11 positions agree with TRBD2. The CDR3 consists of 15 residues. The trim removed 0 bases at V and 11 bases at J, leaving 9 bases unmatched. CDR1 and CDR2 (germline): SGDLS, YYNGEE. The whole variable domain, remainder taken from reference TRBV9 and TRBJ2-5, is DSGVTQTPKHLITATGQRVTLRCSPRSGDLSVYWYQQSLDQGLQFLIQYYNGEERAKGNILERFSAQQFPDLHSELNLSSLELGDSALYFCASSVGTSGSNEQYFGPGTRLLVL.

This clonotype was observed a few times. This chain links TRBV4-2 with TRBJ2-1, with 10 nucleotides matching TRBD2. V shed 1 base and J 5 bases; nucleotides not matched to a gene: 5. There are 16 residues in the CDR3. The germline V gene encodes CDR1 LGHNA and CDR2 YNFKEQ. Here the CDR3 DNA reads TGTGCCAGCAGCCAAGCCGGGACTAGCGTCAACAATGAGCAGTTCTTC. It translates to CASSQAGTSVNNEQFF.

About this clonotype itself: The germline gene is not matched at one end of the junction; a read error may be the cause. For the CDR3, the DNA is TGTGCCAGCAGACCACACGACCAGGAGACCCAGTACTTC. This translates into CASRPHDQETQYF. V usage is TRBV28 and J usage is TRBJ2-5; D unresolved. CDR3 size: 13 residues. CDR1 and CDR2 from the germline V gene are MDHEN and SYDVKM.

In this sample, this clonotype turned up a few times. J is TRBJ2-5 and V is TRBV25-1; D is perhaps TRBD1 (6 bases). The germline gives CDR1 MGHDK, CDR2 SYGVNS. With 4 bases removed from V and 5 bases from J, the gap between germline ends came to 20 bases. The CDR3 totals 16 residues. CDR3 loop: CASSGSPTGFRETQYF. In DNA, the CDR3 is TGTGCCAGCAGTGGCTCACCCACAGGGTTCCGGGAGACCCAGTACTTC.

This clonotype turned up a few times. The J gene is TRBJ2-4, the V gene TRBV9; D unclear. Gene TRBJ2-5 matches the end of the DNA better, so the J call may be wrong. The CDR3 has 14 residues. The V gene's germline CDR1 is SGDLS and CDR2 YYNGEE. The CDR3 reads CASSVTWWEETQYF. The CDR3 DNA is TGTGCCAGCAGCGTAACATGGTGGGAAGAGACCCAGTACTTC.

The chain employs TRBV7-2 and TRBJ1-4; D remains unclear. Trimming took 1 base from V and 8 from J, leaving 8 bases between them. The CDR3 has 13 residues. From germline, CDR1 is SGHTA and CDR2 FQGNSA. The CDR3 sequence is CASSLEGWEKLFF. CDR3 nucleotides: TGTGCCAGCAGCTTAGAGGGTTGGGAAAAACTGTTTTTT.

The V and J genes are TRBV7-3 and TRBJ2-4; 11 nucleotides agree with TRBD1. Trimming took 5 bases from V and 3 from J; bases not matched to a gene: 6. Germline V gene data show CDR1 as SGHTA and CDR2 as FQGTGA. CDR3 length: 16 residues. The DNA of the CDR3 is TGTGCCAGCAGCGAAGCCGGGACAGGGGGCAAAAACATTCAGTACTTC. As protein: CASSEAGTGGKNIQYF. Full variable domain (outside the CDR3, taken from reference TRBV7-3 and TRBJ2-4): GAGVSQTPSNKVTEKGKYVELRCDPISGHTALYWYRQSLGQGPEFLIYFQGTGAADDSGLPNDRFFAVRPEGSVSTLKIQRTERGDSAVYLCASSEAGTGGKNIQYFGAGTRLSVL.

This chain connects TRBV7-2 to TRBJ1-1; D unclear. V lost 5 bases to trimming and J lost 5 bases, with 15 bases between them. Germline V CDR1 and CDR2: SGHTA, FQGNSA. The CDR3 has 14 residues. The CDR3 spells CASSPTGTTTEAFF. The CDR3 nucleotides are TGTGCCAGCAGCCCCACTGGTACGACTACTGAAGCTTTCTTT.

V usage is TRBV5-5 and J usage is TRBJ2-7, with unresolved D. The germline gives CDR1 SGHKS, CDR2 YYEKEE (reference sequence). This CDR3 is built from 15 residues. V was trimmed by 4 bases and J by 0 bases, leaving 14 bases between them. CDR3 coding DNA: TGTGCCAGCAGCCCATTCACGTCGAGCTCCTACGAGCAGTACTTC. This codes for CASSPFTSSSYEQYF.

This clonotype was counted once. The chain links TRBV12-3 or TRBV12-4 to TRBJ1-1; unclear D gene. Trimming took 2 bases from V and 0 from J, leaving 10 bases between them. CDR3 length: 15 amino acids. The CDR3 sequence: CASSLLSFLNTEAFF. CDR3 bases: TGTGCCAGCAGTTTACTGAGCTTCCTGAACACTGAAGCTTTCTTT.

This chain links TRBV7-2 with TRBJ2-7; D unclear. V was trimmed by 5 bases and J by 2 bases, leaving 13 bases between them. From germline, CDR1 is SGHTA and CDR2 FQGNSA. CDR3 size: 14 residues. CDR3 residues: CASSKSTDPYEQYF. In nucleotides, the CDR3 is TGTGCCAGCAGCAAATCGACGGATCCCTACGAGCAGTACTTC.

This clonotype has a handful of counts. The chain employs TRBV5-6 and TRBJ2-7; TRBD1 might be the D (6 bases). Trimming took 1 base from V and 2 from J, leaving 10 bases between them. CDR1 and CDR2 (germline): SGHDT, YYEEEE. This CDR3 comprises 14 residues. The CDR3 DNA reads as TGTGCCAGCAGCTTGCGACAGGCTACCTACGAGCAGTACTTC. Translation: CASSLRQATYEQYF. Combining the CDR3 with reference TRBV5-6 and TRBJ2-7 gives the whole variable domain DAGVTQSPTHLIKTRGQQVTLRCSPKSGHDTVSWYQQALGQGPQFIFQYYEEEERQRGNFPDRFSGHQFPNYSSELNVNALLLGDSALYLCASSLRQATYEQYFGPGTRLTVT.

V gene TRBV13 combines with J gene TRBJ1-2; 7 nucleotides align to TRBD1. Germline V gene lookup returns CDR1 PRHDT and CDR2 FYEKMQ (reference sequence). V lost 5 bases, J lost 1 base, and 10 bases stayed unmatched. This CDR3 is 16 amino acids long. The chain's CDR3 is CASSTLQGTINYGYTF. In nucleotides, the CDR3 is TGTGCCAGCAGCACCCTACAGGGGACCATTAACTATGGCTACACCTTC.

Turning to this clonotype: A much bigger clone sits one base away, suggesting this may be a read error. The J gene is TRBJ1-2, the V gene TRBV6-1; TRBD1 might be the D (5 bases). The CDR3 is 15 residues long. Trimming stripped 3 bases from V and 4 bases from J, with 15 bases between. Germline loops: CDR1 MNHNS, CDR2 SASEGT. CDR3 sequence reads: CASSEEGRGGYGYTF. The DNA of the CDR3 is TGTGCCAGCAGTGAGGAGGGACGGGGCGGCTATGGCTACACCTTC.

This clonotype was detected a few times. V is TRBV3-1 and J is TRBJ2-4; D not resolved. The J call is uncertain, as TRBJ2-7 better fits the DNA end. This CDR3 contains 15 residues. Germline V gives CDR1 LGHDT, CDR2 YNNKEL (reference sequence). The CDR3 is CASSQVFRIPHEQYF. The CDR3 region has the DNA TGTGCCAGCAGCCAAGTATTCCGGATCCCCCACGAGCAGTACTTC.

This clonotype turned up a few times. The DNA of the CDR3 is TGTGCCATCAGCCCGGGACAGGGGGAAGGTCAGCCCCAGCATTTT. This translates into CAISPGQGEGQPQHF. V is TRBV10-3 and J is TRBJ1-5; TRBD1 matches at 11 bases. CDR1 is ENHRY, CDR2 SYGVKD, per germline. This CDR3 is 15 amino acids long. V was pared by 6 bases and J by 6 bases, with 7 bases of the junction left unmatched.

Ten or more counts support this clonotype. This rearrangement joins TRBV29-1 to TRBJ1-2; D call uncertain. Trimming shortened V by 4 bases and J by 7 bases, and 10 bases separated the two germline ends. Germline CDR1 SQVTM, CDR2 ANQGSEA. This CDR3 has 11 amino acids. The CDR3 sequence: CSVVRVGGYTF. CDR3 in DNA: TGCAGCGTTGTAAGGGTGGGTGGCTACACCTTC. Full variable domain (missing parts from reference TRBV29-1 and TRBJ1-2): SAVISQKPSRDICQRGTSLTIQCQVDSQVTMMFWYRQQPGQSLTLIATANQGSEATYESGFVIDKFPISRPNLTFSTLTVSNMSPEDSSIYLCSVVRVGGYTFGSGTRLTVV.

The chain is built from TRBV9 and TRBJ1-6, with D possibly TRBD1 on 5 matching bases. Germline CDR1 SGDLS, CDR2 YYNGEE. The V gene lost 0 bases and the J gene lost 10 bases, with 11 bases spanning the gap. The CDR3 is 14 residues long. The CDR3 nucleotides read TGTGCCAGCAGCGTAGATGAGGGGCAGTCACCCCTCCACTTT. Translated, it gives CASSVDEGQSPLHF.